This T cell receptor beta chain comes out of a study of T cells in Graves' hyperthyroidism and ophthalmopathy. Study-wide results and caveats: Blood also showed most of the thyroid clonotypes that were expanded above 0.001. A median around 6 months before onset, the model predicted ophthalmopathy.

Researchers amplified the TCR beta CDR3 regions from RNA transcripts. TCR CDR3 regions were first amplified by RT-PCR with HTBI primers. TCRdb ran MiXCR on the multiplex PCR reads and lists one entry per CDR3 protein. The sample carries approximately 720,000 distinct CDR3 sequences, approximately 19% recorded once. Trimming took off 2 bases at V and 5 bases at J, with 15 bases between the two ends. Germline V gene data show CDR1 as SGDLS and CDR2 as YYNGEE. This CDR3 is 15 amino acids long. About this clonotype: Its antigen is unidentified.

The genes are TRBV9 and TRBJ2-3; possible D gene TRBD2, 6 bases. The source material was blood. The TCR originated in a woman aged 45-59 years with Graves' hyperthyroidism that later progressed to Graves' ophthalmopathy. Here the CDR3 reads CASSVRQGGVDTQYF. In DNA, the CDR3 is TGTGCCAGCAGCGTGAGGCAGGGAGGCGTAGATACGCAGTATTTT.